This T cell receptor beta chain was sequenced for a study of blood T cell repertoires in COVID-19. Study-wide context: Researchers got acute and convalescent COVID-19 samples from the United States, Italy and Spain. PBMCs, B-cell-depleted T cells, or T cells were the source of the cDNA or gDNA that made up the material.

In the authors' methods: Counts of nucleated cells, estimated from reference gene primer amplification, were obtained. Repertoires were generated with immunoSEQ multiplex PCR, while TCRdb's copy carries only in-frame clones and drops some. V and J calls and clone size are copied from that table; D and trimming were computed from the DNA. The sample has some 220,000 clones, about 84% seen once. From germline, CDR1 is DFQATT and CDR2 SNEGSKA (reference sequence). The V end lost 6 bases, the J end lost 14 bases, and 19 bases lay between the germline ends. CDR3 size: 11 residues. The sequencing input was peripheral blood. This sequence joins TRBV20-1 and TRBJ2-5; perhaps TRBD2 as D (6 bases). The clonotype originates from a human donor in a cohort sampled during active COVID-19. CDR3 sequence (DNA): TGCAGTGCCCTCTCTAGCGAGCGGTCATACTTC. The encoded protein is CSALSSERSYF.